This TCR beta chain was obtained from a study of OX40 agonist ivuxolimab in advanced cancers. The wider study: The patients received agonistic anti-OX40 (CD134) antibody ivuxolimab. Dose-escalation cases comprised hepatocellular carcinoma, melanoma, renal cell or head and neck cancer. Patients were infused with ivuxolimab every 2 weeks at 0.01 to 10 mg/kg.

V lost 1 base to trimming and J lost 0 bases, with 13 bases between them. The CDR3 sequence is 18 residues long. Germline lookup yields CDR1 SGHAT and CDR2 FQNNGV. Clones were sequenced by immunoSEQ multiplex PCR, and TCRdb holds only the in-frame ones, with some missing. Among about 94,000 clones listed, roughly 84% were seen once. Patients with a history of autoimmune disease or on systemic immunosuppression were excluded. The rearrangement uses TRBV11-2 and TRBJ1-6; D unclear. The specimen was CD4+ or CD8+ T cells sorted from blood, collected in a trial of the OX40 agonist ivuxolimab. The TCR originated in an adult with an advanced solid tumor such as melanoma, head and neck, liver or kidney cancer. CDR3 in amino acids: CASSLAGSISSYNSPLHF. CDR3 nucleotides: TGTGCCAGCAGCTTAGCGGGCAGCATTAGCTCCTATAATTCACCCCTCCACTTT.